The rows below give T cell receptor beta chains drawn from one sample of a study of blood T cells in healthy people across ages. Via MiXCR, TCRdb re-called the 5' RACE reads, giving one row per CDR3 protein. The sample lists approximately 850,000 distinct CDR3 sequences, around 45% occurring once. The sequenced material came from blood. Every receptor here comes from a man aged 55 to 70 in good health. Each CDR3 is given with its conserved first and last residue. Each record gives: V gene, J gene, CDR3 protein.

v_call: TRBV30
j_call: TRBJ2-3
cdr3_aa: CAWSSTSDSDTQYF

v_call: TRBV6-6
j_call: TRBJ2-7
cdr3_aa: CASSYQGRATYEQYF

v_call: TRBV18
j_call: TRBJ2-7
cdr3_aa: CASHRYEQYF

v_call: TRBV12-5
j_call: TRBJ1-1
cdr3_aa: CASAEGTSFNTEAFF

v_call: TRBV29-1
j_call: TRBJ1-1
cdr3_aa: CSVSGQGLTEAFF

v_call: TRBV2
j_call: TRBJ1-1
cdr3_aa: CASSVRLAGEVKTEAFF

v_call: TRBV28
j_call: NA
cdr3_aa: CASSSWTGEETQYF

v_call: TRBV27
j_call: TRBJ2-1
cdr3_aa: CASSTDRVGYNEQFF

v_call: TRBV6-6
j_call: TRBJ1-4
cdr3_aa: CASSLDNDYNEKLFF

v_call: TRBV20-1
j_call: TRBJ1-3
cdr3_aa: CSATTTGVQTGTIYF

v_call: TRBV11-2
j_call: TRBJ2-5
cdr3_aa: CASSLRVQGPETQYF

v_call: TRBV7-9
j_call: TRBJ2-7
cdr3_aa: CASSFEIGTDSYEQYF

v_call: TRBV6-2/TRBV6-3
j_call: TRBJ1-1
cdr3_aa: CAGSFPQGVKTEAFF

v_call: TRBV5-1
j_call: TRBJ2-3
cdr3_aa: CASSFGSERFTDTQYF

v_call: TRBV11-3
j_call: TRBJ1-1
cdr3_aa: CASSVMGQGMEAFF

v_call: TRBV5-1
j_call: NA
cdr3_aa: CASSTTGTQETQYF

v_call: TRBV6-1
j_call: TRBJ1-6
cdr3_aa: CASREGVNSPLHF

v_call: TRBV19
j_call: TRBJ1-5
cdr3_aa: CASSDRLGQPQHF

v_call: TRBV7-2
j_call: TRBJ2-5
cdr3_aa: CACSFFTQETQYF

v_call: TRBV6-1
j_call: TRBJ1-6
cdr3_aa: CASRRDIDNSPLHF

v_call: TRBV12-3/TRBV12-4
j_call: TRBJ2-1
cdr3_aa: CASSPDRRRSNEQFF

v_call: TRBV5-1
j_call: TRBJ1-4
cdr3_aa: CASSVRESATNEKLFF

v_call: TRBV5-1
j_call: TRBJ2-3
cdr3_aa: CASSLGGRRDTQYF

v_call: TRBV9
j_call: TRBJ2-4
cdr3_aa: CASSVDARGRQQYF

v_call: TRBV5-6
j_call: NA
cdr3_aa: CASSPQGKAYEQYF

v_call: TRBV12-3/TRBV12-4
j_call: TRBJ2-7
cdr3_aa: CASSLVGWDEQYF

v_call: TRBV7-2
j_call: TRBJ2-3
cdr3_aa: CASSLSYSGGAGSGDTQYF

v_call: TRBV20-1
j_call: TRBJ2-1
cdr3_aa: CSARDRIFRGGISYNEQFF

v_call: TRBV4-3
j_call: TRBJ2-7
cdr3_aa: CASSQDEQVMTYEQYF

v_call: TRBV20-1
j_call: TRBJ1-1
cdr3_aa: CSASNAGGPDGAFF

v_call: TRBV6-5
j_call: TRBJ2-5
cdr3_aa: CASSPPGRGAKETQYF

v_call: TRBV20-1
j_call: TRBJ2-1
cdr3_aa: CSARVRTSGMGEQFF

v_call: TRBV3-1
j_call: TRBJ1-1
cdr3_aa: CASSQEWTEAFF

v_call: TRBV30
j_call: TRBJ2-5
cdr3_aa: CAWGGGGLQETQYF

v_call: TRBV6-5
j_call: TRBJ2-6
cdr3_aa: CASSYGSGREHGANVLTF

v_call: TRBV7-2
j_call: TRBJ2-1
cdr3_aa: CASSSTGGLNERFF

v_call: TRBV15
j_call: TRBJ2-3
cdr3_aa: CATSRLKGVAHEDTQYF

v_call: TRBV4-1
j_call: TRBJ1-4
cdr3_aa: CASSPPERATNEKLFF

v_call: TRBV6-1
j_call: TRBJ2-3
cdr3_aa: CASSQPFPRGVRDTQYF

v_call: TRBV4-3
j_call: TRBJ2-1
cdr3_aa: CASSQGTYNEQFF

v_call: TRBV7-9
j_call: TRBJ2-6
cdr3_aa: CASSPDPSSGANVLTF

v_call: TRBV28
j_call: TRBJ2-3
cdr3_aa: CASSSAADTQYF

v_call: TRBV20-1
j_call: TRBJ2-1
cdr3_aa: CSASSAGGPHNEQFF